This note documents a single TCR beta chain sequence. Trimming took off 4 bases at V and 1 base at J, with 12 bases between the two ends. Germline V gene sequence: CDR1 SGDLS, CDR2 YYNGEE. CDR3 size: 15 residues. These data come from a study of blood T cell repertoires in COVID-19. About the research overall: COVID-19 samples collected from the United States, Italy and Spain covered acute and convalescent phases. Nucleic acid was either cDNA or gDNA, and it came from T cells, B-cell-depleted T cells, or PBMCs.

Original processing methods: Amplification of reference gene primers was used by the study to estimate nucleated cell counts. Only in-frame clones appear in the TCRdb table, and some are missing; sequencing was by immunoSEQ multiplex PCR. V and J calls and clone size are those listed in that table; D and trimming were worked out from the DNA. In the table there are about 490,000 clones, approximately 83% of which are singletons. The V call is TRBV9, the J call TRBJ1-5; perhaps TRBD1 as D (5 bases). The clonotype was recovered from a human donor in a cohort sampled during active COVID-19. Sample: peripheral blood. In DNA, the CDR3 is TGTGCCAGCAGCCCTATGGGACTCAGCAATCAGCCCCAGCATTTT. Translation: CASSPMGLSNQPQHF.